The 24 T cell receptor beta chains listed next were all sequenced from one sample in a study of metastatic and nonmetastatic thyroid tumors. No treatment of any kind had been given to any patient before thyroid surgery. TCRdb reassembled clones from the PCR reads with MiXCR. This sample has roughly 40,000 clones, with less than 20% found just once. Specimen: blood. The origin of the receptors is a female donor with papillary thyroid cancer or a benign thyroid nodule (not recorded which). Some clones in this sample may be carry-over from other donors' samples.

The chain has TRBV5-6 and TRBJ2-3; D unresolved. The CDR3 is made up of 12 amino acids. V lost 4 bases and J lost 15, with 18 bases in between. Germline V CDR1 and CDR2: SGHDT, YYEEEE. CDR3 residues: CASSPGTDTKYF. The CDR3 DNA reads TGTGCCAGCAGCCCCGGAACAGATACGAAATATTTT.

This clone was counted ten times or more. The chain recombines TRBV7-8 with TRBJ1-3; D unclear. The CDR3 sequence is 15 residues long. Germline V gene data show CDR1 as SGHVS and CDR2 as FQNEAQ. The V end lost 1 base, the J end lost 0 bases, and 7 bases lay between the germline ends. Written as DNA, the CDR3 is TGTGCCAGCAGCTTAGAGGCGGCCTCTGGAAACACCATATATTTT. Its protein product is CASSLEAASGNTIYF. The full variable domain, in which reference TRBV7-8 and TRBJ1-3 provide the parts outside the CDR3, is GAGVSQSPRYKVAKRGQDVALRCDPISGHVSLFWYQQALGQGPEFLTYFQNEAQLDKSGLPSDRFFAERPEGSVSTLKIQRTQQEDSAVYLCASSLEAASGNTIYFGEGSWLTVV.

This clone was picked up many times. Written as DNA, the CDR3 is TGCGCCAGCAGCCTCGGGACTAGCTACGAGCAGTACTTC. It specifies CASSLGTSYEQYF. The chain is built from TRBV4-1 and TRBJ2-7; TRBD2 matches at 8 bases. The V and J ends lost 4 bases and 3 bases, in that order; junction bases with no gene match: 2. This CDR3 has 13 residues. Looked up from germline, CDR1 is MGHRA and CDR2 is YSYEKL.

This clone was detected many times. J is TRBJ1-2 and V is TRBV12-3 or TRBV12-4; TRBD1 might be the D (6 bases). The CDR3 length is 13 residues. V gave up 6 bases and J gave up 4 bases, with 12 bases separating them. The CDR3 DNA sequence: TGTGCCAGCAGACAACAGGGAGGCTATGGCTACACCTTC. It is translated as CASRQQGGYGYTF.

This clone was counted at least ten times. A much larger clone lies a single base off, so this may be a read error. This rearrangement joins TRBV2 to TRBJ1-6, with D possibly TRBD1 on 5 matching bases. From germline, CDR1 is SNHLY and CDR2 FYNNEI. The CDR3 totals 14 residues. V was shortened by 6 bases and J by 10 bases, with 16 bases between the two germline ends. DNA for the CDR3: TGTGCCAGCAGCCCGGGACGGGGAGGGTCACCCCTCCACTTT. It yields the protein CASSPGRGGSPLHF.

This clone was counted many times. Other DNA variants within this sample encode the same CDR3. This sequence joins TRBV9 and TRBJ2-3; 8 bases map to TRBD2. Trimming at V came to 0 bases and at J to 4 bases, leaving 4 bases not matched to a gene. Per the germline V gene, CDR1 is SGDLS and CDR2 is YYNGEE. The CDR3 has 15 amino acids. This chain's CDR3 is CASSVAGTRADTQYF. The DNA of the CDR3 is TGTGCCAGCAGCGTAGCTGGGACTAGGGCAGATACGCAGTATTTT. The entire variable domain, with the rest obtained from reference TRBV9 and TRBJ2-3, is as follows: DSGVTQTPKHLITATGQRVTLRCSPRSGDLSVYWYQQSLDQGLQFLIQYYNGEERAKGNILERFSAQQFPDLHSELNLSSLELGDSALYFCASSVAGTRADTQYFGPGTRLTVL.

This clone came up a few times. V and J are TRBV19 and TRBJ2-7; a possible D gene is TRBD2 (6 bases). The CDR3 runs 14 residues. CDR1 is LNHDA and CDR2 is SQIVND in the germline V gene (reference sequence). Trimming removed 3 bases at V and 4 bases at J, with 13 bases between. Written as DNA, the CDR3 is TGTGCCAGTAGTATGTCAGACGGGAGATACGAGCAGTACTTC. Its protein is CASSMSDGRYEQYF.

This clone was seen repeatedly, ten times or more. The sample holds other DNA sequences that translate to the same CDR3. The chain carries TRBV6-1 and TRBJ2-3; D call uncertain. The CDR3 totals 14 residues. Germline V gene data show CDR1 as MNHNS and CDR2 as SASEGT. The germline V and J ends were trimmed by 9 bases and 2 bases, with 15 bases remaining between them. The CDR3 DNA reads TGTGCCAGTTCCAGTCAAGAAGCCACAGATACGCAGTATTTT. It encodes CASSSQEATDTQYF.

Note on this clone: The conserved closing phenylalanine or tryptophan is absent in this CDR3, likely reflecting a read error. This chain connects TRBV27 to TRBJ2-1; D is unclear. V was trimmed by 6 bases and J by 3 bases, leaving 12 bases between them. This CDR3 region has 14 residues. Germline loops: CDR1 MNHEY, CDR2 SMNVEV (reference sequence). CDR3 sequence reads: CASSSGRRYNEQFC. The CDR3 coding sequence is TGTGCCAGCAGCTCAGGACGGCGCTACAATGAGCAGTTCTGC.

For this clone: A much larger clonotype is one base distant, so this may be a read error. Other DNA sequences from this sample encode an identical CDR3 as well. This sequence joins TRBV7-3 and TRBJ2-2; a weak D match, TRBD2 (5 bases). The CDR3 extends over 14 amino acids. Germline V CDR1 and CDR2: SGHTA, FQGTGA. The CDR3 reads CASSTEPNTGELFF. The CDR3, as DNA: TGTGCCAGCAGCACAGAGCCGAACACCGGGGAGCTGTTCTTT.

The V call is TRBV6-2 or TRBV6-3, the J call TRBJ1-2; 7 bases align to TRBD1. The germline V gene encodes CDR1 MNHEY and CDR2 SVGEGT. The V and J ends lost 8 bases and 1 base, in that order; junction bases with no gene match: 4. The CDR3 is made up of 13 amino acids. CDR3 in amino acids: CASGTGVNYGYTF. The CDR3 coding sequence is TGTGCCAGCGGTACAGGGGTTAACTATGGCTACACCTTC.

The sample holds many counts of this clone. The genes are TRBV29-1 and TRBJ2-5, with D perhaps matching TRBD1 (5 bases). CDR1 is SQVTM and CDR2 is ANQGSEA in the germline V gene. This CDR3 has 13 residues. V lost 2 bases to trimming and J lost 5 bases, with 12 bases between them. CDR3 nucleotide sequence: TGCAGCGTTGAAAGGGGCAGGGTGGAGACCCAGTACTTC. This encodes CSVERGRVETQYF.

This clone has a count of ten or more. CDR3 sequence: CASSSSQGGNTEAFF. CDR3 nucleotides: TGTGCCAGCAGTTCCTCACAGGGTGGCAACACTGAAGCTTTCTTT. The chain is built from TRBV12-3 or TRBV12-4 and TRBJ1-1, with TRBD1 as a possible D gene (6 bases). The V end was cut by 4 bases, the J end by 2 bases, with 14 bases between. The CDR3 contains 15 residues.

This clone was counted at least ten times. The chain recombines TRBV30 with TRBJ2-1; 7 nucleotides agree with TRBD2. The CDR3 runs 16 residues. The ends lost 0 bases at V and 3 bases at J; junction bases unmatched: 8. CDR1 and CDR2 from the germline V gene are GTSNPN and SVGIG (reference sequence). The CDR3 DNA follows: TGTGCCTGGAGTGTGGGGGGGAAGGCAGGCTACAATGAGCAGTTCTTC. This sequence encodes CAWSVGGKAGYNEQFF.

As concerns this clone: At one of its ends the junction is not consistent with the germline gene, which may arise from a read error. This sequence joins TRBV10-3 and TRBJ2-7, with D perhaps TRBD2 (7 bases). The CDR3 consists of 14 residues. CDR1 and CDR2 (germline): ENHRY, SYGVKD. The CDR3 loop is CPITGAQGGHEHYF. The CDR3 nucleotides read TGTCCCATCACCGGGGCACAGGGAGGGCACGAGCATTACTTC.

This clone was observed a few times. The rearrangement uses TRBV27 and TRBJ2-5, with TRBD2 identical over 7 bases. The CDR3 covers 14 residues. Germline trimming cut 7 bases from V and 9 bases from J; bases unmatched to any gene: 14. The germline gives CDR1 MNHEY, CDR2 SMNVEV (reference sequence). The CDR3 region is CASIRMGGGRPQYF. In nucleotides, the CDR3 is TGTGCCAGCATCCGAATGGGGGGAGGGAGACCCCAGTACTTC.

This clone showed up many times. The chain links TRBV2 to TRBJ1-2; 8 bases match TRBD1. The CDR3 consists of 15 residues. With V trimmed by 3 bases and J by 0 bases, 3 bases remained unmatched. Germline V CDR1 and CDR2: SNHLY, FYNNEI. The CDR3 nucleotides read TGTGCCAGCAGTGATTGGGACAGGTCTAACTATGGCTACACCTTC. Encoded protein: CASSDWDRSNYGYTF.

This clone was counted once. The chain carries TRBV7-3 and TRBJ2-2; D is undetermined. The CDR3 runs to 17 residues. Trimming shortened V by 4 bases and J by 2 bases, and 17 bases separated the two germline ends. Germline V lookup: CDR1 SGHTA, CDR2 FQGTGA. The CDR3 DNA is TGTGCCAGCAGCTCCACCCCCAGGCAGACAAACACCGGGGAGCTGTTTTTT. Protein sequence: CASSSTPRQTNTGELFF.

The chain links TRBV5-6 to TRBJ1-4, with D perhaps matching TRBD1 (5 bases). Trimming cost V 1 base and J 3 bases, with 10 bases left between them. Germline CDR1 reads SGHDT; CDR2 reads YYEEEE. The CDR3 runs to 15 residues. CDR3 loop: CASSLLRGANEKLFF. In DNA form, the CDR3 reads TGTGCCAGCAGCTTGTTAAGGGGAGCTAATGAAAAACTGTTTTTT. The whole variable domain, filled in from reference TRBV5-6 and TRBJ1-4, reads DAGVTQSPTHLIKTRGQQVTLRCSPKSGHDTVSWYQQALGQGPQFIFQYYEEEERQRGNFPDRFSGHQFPNYSSELNVNALLLGDSALYLCASSLLRGANEKLFFGSGTQLSVL.

The table lists this clone with many counts. The gene calls are TRBV11-3 and TRBJ2-3; D might be TRBD1 (6 bases). CDR3 size: 14 residues. The germline V and J ends were trimmed by 3 bases and 5 bases, with 12 bases remaining between them. Germline CDR1 SGHNT, CDR2 YENEEA. The CDR3 coding sequence is TGTGCCAGCAGCTTTGGGCAGGGGAGAGATACGCAGTATTTT. As protein: CASSFGQGRDTQYF.

This clone was recorded a few times. V is TRBV6-2 or TRBV6-3 and J is TRBJ1-4; D unresolved. Trimming removed 2 bases at V and 7 bases at J, with 8 bases between. The germline V gene has CDR1 MNHEY and CDR2 SVGEGT. The CDR3 runs 13 residues. The CDR3 region has the DNA TGTGCCAGCAGTTACAGCAGGACTGAAAAACTGTTTTTT. It yields the protein CASSYSRTEKLFF.

This clone was detected many times. The chain uses TRBV6-2 or TRBV6-3 and TRBJ2-3; 10 nucleotides agree with TRBD2. CDR1 MNHEY and CDR2 SVGEGT come from the germline V gene. There are 16 residues in the CDR3. The V segment lost 3 bases and the J segment 6 bases; nucleotides outside the gene matches: 9. The CDR3 sequence is CASSYLSGRAGDTQYF. The CDR3 coding sequence is TGTGCCAGCAGTTATCTCAGCGGGAGGGCCGGTGATACGCAGTATTTT.

This clone was found a few times. This chain joins TRBV5-4 and TRBJ2-2; no clear D gene. Germline CDR1 and CDR2: SGHNT and YYREEE (reference sequence). CDR3 length equals 13 residues. V was pared by 5 bases and J by 7 bases, with 12 bases between. The CDR3 here is CASSGQNNGELFF. DNA for the CDR3: TGTGCCAGCAGTGGGCAGAATAACGGGGAGCTGTTTTTT.

V is TRBV10-3 and J is TRBJ1-2; unclear D gene. Germline V gene sequence: CDR1 ENHRY, CDR2 SYGVKD. V dropped 0 bases and J dropped 5 bases, with 7 bases sitting between them. This CDR3 comprises 13 residues. The CDR3 DNA follows: TGTGCCATCAGTGAGTCGGTGGGGTATGGCTACACCTTC. Encoded protein: CAISESVGYGYTF.